Here is one T cell receptor beta chain with its context. No antigen is known for it. Assay used: immunoSEQ multiplex PCR; TCRdb lists only in-frame clones, some missing. Counted here are 40,000 to 50,000 clones, over 70% occurring once; the ten biggest clones make up about 10%. These data come from a study of OX40 agonist ivuxolimab in advanced cancers. Looking at the study overall: As their treatment, patients were administered ivuxolimab, an agonistic anti-OX40 (CD134) antibody. Patients treated during dose escalation were battling hepatocellular carcinoma, melanoma, renal cell or head and neck cancer.

Overall study results and limits: Clonal expansion by week 6 occurred in CD4+ and CD8+ blood T cells (at 0.1 to 3.0 mg/kg).

The CDR3 is made up of 13 amino acids. Germline trimming cut 9 bases from V and 0 bases from J; bases unmatched to any gene: 4. Germline loops: CDR1 MDHEN, CDR2 SYDVKM. This TCR was recovered from an adult with an advanced solid tumor such as melanoma, head and neck, liver or kidney cancer. Sequencing used CD4+ or CD8+ T cells sorted from blood, obtained in a trial of the OX40 agonist ivuxolimab. This chain uses TRBV28 with TRBJ1-2, with 7 bases that match TRBD1. The DNA for the CDR3 is TGTGCCAGTGGACAGGTAGCTAACTATGGCTACACCTTC. This translates into CASGQVANYGYTF.